The rows below give T cell receptor beta chains drawn from one sample of a study of cytomegalovirus exposure and HLA in healthy donors. Assay used: immunoSEQ multiplex PCR; TCRdb lists only in-frame clones, some missing. Of around 110,000 clones listed, less than 80% are singletons. Sequenced: PBMCs. All receptors derive from a woman between 40 and 55 years old in good health and CMV-seropositive. CDR3s include the opening cysteine and the closing phenylalanine or tryptophan. Each record gives: CDR3 protein, J gene, V gene.

CASSHTLAGGNQETQYF,TRBJ2-5,TRBV4-3
CASSSGAGAQNEKLFF,TRBJ1-4,TRBV28
CASSQGLRETQYF,TRBJ2-5,TRBV19
CASSLLATYNEQFF,TRBJ2-1,TRBV11-3
CASSSPGHLQETQYF,TRBJ2-5,TRBV28
CASSTQGKIAKNIQYF,TRBJ2-4,TRBV28
CSRGRAVLPQPGGLNTEAFF,TRBJ1-1,TRBV27
CASSPASDSWDSEAFF,TRBJ1-1,TRBV7-9
CAWSAPGRYTGELFF,TRBJ2-2,TRBV30
CASSQDLDREISGANVLTF,TRBJ2-6,TRBV4-3
CASSPRDYFTDTQYF,TRBJ2-3,TRBV5-1
CASSLAGGAYGQYF,TRBJ2-7,TRBV7-8
CASSSPDRAGNEQFF,TRBJ2-1,TRBV7-9
CATAWGGRDNEQFF,TRBJ2-1,TRBV5-1
CASSLVQGAEAFF,TRBJ1-1,TRBV7-2
CASSPSGGTEAFF,TRBJ1-1,TRBV18
CASSLGGQGSTEAFF,TRBJ1-1,TRBV5-1
CAWSVRGNQPQHF,TRBJ1-5,TRBV30
CASSFTDEQFF,TRBJ2-1,TRBV5-8
CASKPPGTGPLNEQFF,TRBJ2-1,TRBV27
CASSQDPSGSDEQFF,TRBJ2-1,TRBV4-2
CASTYYQETQYF,TRBJ2-5,TRBV7-2
CASSYGAPGNTIYF,TRBJ1-3,TRBV6-5
CASSFGLAGNQPQHF,TRBJ1-5,TRBV27
CASSVSLQAAPYNEQFF,TRBJ2-1,TRBV9
CASSYNRVTNEKLFF,TRBJ1-4,TRBV6-6
CASSEQGNVYEQYF,TRBJ2-7,TRBV2
CASSPPSSGSADTQYF,TRBJ2-3,TRBV5-1
CASSPPGQPLGETQYF,TRBJ2-5,TRBV18
CASQTGSTGELFF,TRBJ2-2,TRBV7-9
CASSQDIVTGANDEKLFF,TRBJ1-4,TRBV4-2
CASSQVGGTGELFF,TRBJ2-2,TRBV4-1
CASSLRLAGAYEQYF,TRBJ2-7,TRBV27
CASSFIGAEQFF,TRBJ2-1,TRBV7-6
CASSLQGNTGELFF,TRBJ2-2,TRBV11-2
CASRPFVGHKETQYF,TRBJ2-5,TRBV6-5
CASSEVTRRVDF,TRBJ2-3,TRBV7-9
CASSQKRGGDRGQWEQYF,TRBJ2-7,TRBV4-3
CASSSGQSETQYF,TRBJ2-5,TRBV7-9
CAIFFKQKAAYEQYF,TRBJ2-7,TRBV28
CASSHRAGILDTQYF,TRBJ2-3,TRBV28
CASSFSTDVTEAFF,TRBJ1-1,TRBV7-9
CASSLRQGYSPLHF,TRBJ1-6,TRBV11-1
CASSVGGSGGQPQHF,TRBJ1-5,TRBV10-2
CASSTGEPLEFEGYTF,TRBJ1-2,TRBV7-9
CSADRGETQYF,TRBJ2-5,TRBV20-1
CASTLGGTQYF,TRBJ2-5,TRBV19
CAGRWTGNQPQHF,TRBJ1-5,TRBV6-5
CASPVADRNTGRWSGELFF,TRBJ2-2,TRBV2
CSVEQGTGMNTEAFF,TRBJ1-1,TRBV29-1
CASSYDRTYEQYF,TRBJ2-7,TRBV6-6
CASSLDVSGADEQYF,TRBJ2-7,TRBV7-2
CASSFRVRVTEAFF,TRBJ1-1,TRBV28
CASSYRGDMTEAFF,TRBJ1-1,TRBV6-6
CASSSLRLGGGYEQYF,TRBJ2-7,TRBV27
CASRRNRGREQYF,TRBJ2-7,TRBV27